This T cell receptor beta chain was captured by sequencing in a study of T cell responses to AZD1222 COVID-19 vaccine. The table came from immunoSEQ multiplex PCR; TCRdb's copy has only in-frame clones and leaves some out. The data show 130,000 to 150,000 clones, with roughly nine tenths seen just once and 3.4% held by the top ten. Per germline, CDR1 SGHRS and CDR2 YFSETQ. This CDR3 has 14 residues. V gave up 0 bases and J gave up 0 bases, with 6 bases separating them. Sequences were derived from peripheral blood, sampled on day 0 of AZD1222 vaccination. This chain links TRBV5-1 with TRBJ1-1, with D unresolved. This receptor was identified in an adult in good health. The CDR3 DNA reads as TGCGCCAGCAGCTTGGATGCGGTGAACACTGAAGCTTTCTTT. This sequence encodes CASSLDAVNTEAFF.